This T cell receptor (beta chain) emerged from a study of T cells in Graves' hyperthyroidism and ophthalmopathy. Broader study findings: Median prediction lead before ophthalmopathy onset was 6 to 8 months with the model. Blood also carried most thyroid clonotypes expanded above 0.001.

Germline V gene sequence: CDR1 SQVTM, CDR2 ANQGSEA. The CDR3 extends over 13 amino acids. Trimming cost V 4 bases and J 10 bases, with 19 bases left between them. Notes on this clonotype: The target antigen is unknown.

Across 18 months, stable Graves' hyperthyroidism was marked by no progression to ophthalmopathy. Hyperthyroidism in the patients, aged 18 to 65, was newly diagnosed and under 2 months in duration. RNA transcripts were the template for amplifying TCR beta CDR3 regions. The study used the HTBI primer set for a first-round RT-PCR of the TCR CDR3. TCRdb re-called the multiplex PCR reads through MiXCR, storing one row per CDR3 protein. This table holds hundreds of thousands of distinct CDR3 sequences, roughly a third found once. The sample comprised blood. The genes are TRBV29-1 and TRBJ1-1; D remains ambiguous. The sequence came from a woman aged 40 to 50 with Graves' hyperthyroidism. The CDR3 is CSVGPSDVLRAFF. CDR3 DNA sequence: TGCAGCGTTGGTCCCAGTGACGTGTTAAGAGCTTTCTTT.